The rows below give T cell receptor beta chains drawn from one sample of a study of human T cells and chemical hapten exposure. TCRdb fed the RACE reads into MiXCR, producing one record per CDR3 protein. The sample lists hundreds of thousands of distinct CDR3 sequences; about 6% were seen once. This sample comprised whole blood, obtained in connection with sensitization to the hapten diphenylcyclopropenone (DPC). All receptors come from a woman aged 18 to 35 with alopecia areata. Some clones in this sample may be carry-over from other donors' samples. CDR3s include the opening cysteine and the closing phenylalanine or tryptophan. Each record gives: clone size, V gene, D gene, J gene, CDR3 DNA, CDR3 protein. The D gene is left open where the match is weak. Clone size is given for some rows only: seen once, a few or many times, or a class if the clone is expanded.

few,TRBV7-7,-,TRBJ2-2,TGTGCTAGCAGCGTAGTAGTTGCCGGGGAGCTGTTTTTT,CASSVVVAGELFF
few,TRBV5-1,TRBD2,TRBJ2-3,TGCGCCAGCAGCTTGTTAACTAGCGGGGGCACAGATACGCAGTATTTT,CASSLLTSGGTDTQYF
-,TRBV7-2,TRBD2,TRBJ2-3,TGTGCCAGCAGCTTAGCTCACAGCGGGGGGGCGGATACGCAGTATTTT,CASSLAHSGGADTQYF
many,TRBV12-3/TRBV12-4,-,TRBJ2-4,TGTGCCAGCACGCTAGCTGTAGCCAAAAACATTCAGTACTTC,CASTLAVAKNIQYF
few,TRBV5-1,TRBD2,TRBJ2-5,TGCGCCAGCAGCCTCGGGACTAGCGGGGGGGCTCAAGAGACCCAGTACTTC,CASSLGTSGGAQETQYF
many,TRBV7-2,-,TRBJ1-2,TGTGCCAGCACCCCAGGGGATGGAGACTATGGCTACACCTTC,CASTPGDGDYGYTF
few,TRBV6-2/TRBV6-3,-,TRBJ1-1,TGTGCCAGCAGTTTTTTGGACGTACCTGAAGCTTTCTTT,CASSFLDVPEAFF
many,TRBV5-1,-,TRBJ1-1,TGCGCCAGCAGCAATACGGTGAACACTGAAGCTTTCTTT,CASSNTVNTEAFF
few,TRBV5-1,-,TRBJ1-2,TGCGCCAGCAGCCGGGGAACGACAGACTCAAGCGGCTACACCTTC,CASSRGTTDSSGYTF
few,TRBV9,TRBD1,TRBJ2-7,TGTGCCAGCAGCGTAGAAGCGGGACAGGGGGCCTACGAGCAGTACTTC,CASSVEAGQGAYEQYF
few,TRBV20-1,-,TRBJ1-6,TGCAGTGCTAGGCAGGGAGGGGCTATTAATTCACCCCTCCACTTT,CSARQGGAINSPLHF
-,TRBV12-3/TRBV12-4,-,TRBJ1-1,TGTGCCAGCAGTTTAGTACGTCGCACTGAAGCTTTCTTT,CASSLVRRTEAFF
many,TRBV6-5,-,TRBJ1-6,TGTGCCAGCAGCTACTCCCCAGGGGATAATTCACCCCTCCACTTT,CASSYSPGDNSPLHF
few,TRBV3-1,TRBD1,TRBJ1-6,TGTGCCAGCAGCCCGGACAGGGTGGGCTCACCCCTCCACTTT,CASSPDRVGSPLHF
many,TRBV28,-,TRBJ1-5,TGTGCCAGCAGTTTAGGCTTTTATGGCAATCAGCCCCAGCATTTT,CASSLGFYGNQPQHF
-,TRBV20-1,TRBD1,TRBJ1-1,TGCAGTGCTAGAGATACGACAGATAAGGGGGCTGGAGCTTTCTTT,CSARDTTDKGAGAFF
many,TRBV4-2,TRBD1,TRBJ1-5,TGTGCCAGCAGCCAAGATGGGACAGGGGGCCAGCCCCAGCATTTT,CASSQDGTGGQPQHF
many,TRBV10-3,TRBD1,TRBJ2-3,TGTGCCATCAGTGAGGGGACAGGGGTCGTGCCAGATACGCAGTATTTT,CAISEGTGVVPDTQYF
many,TRBV6-5,-,TRBJ2-7,TGTGCCAGCAGGTCGGGACTGGGCTACGAGCAGTACTTC,CASRSGLGYEQYF
few,TRBV13,-,TRBJ2-4,TGTGCCAGCAGCCACAGGGTAGCCAAAAACATTCAGTACTTC,CASSHRVAKNIQYF
-,TRBV20-1,-,TRBJ2-3,TGCAGTGCTGAAGGCGGGGTAGGAACAGATACGCAGTATTTT,CSAEGGVGTDTQYF
many,TRBV9,-,TRBJ2-3,TGTGCCAGCAGCAAACCCGGGACTGCTAGCACAGATACGCAGTATTTT,CASSKPGTASTDTQYF
many,TRBV7-2,TRBD2,TRBJ2-3,TGTGCCAGCAGCTTAGCGGGACTAGCGGGGGGGTTAAGCACAGATACGCAGTATTTT,CASSLAGLAGGLSTDTQYF
many,TRBV3-1,-,TRBJ1-1,TGTGCCAGCAGCCAAGAACAATCACCAAACACTGAAGCTTTCTTT,CASSQEQSPNTEAFF
-,TRBV18,-,TRBJ2-3,TGTGCCAGCTCACCACCCCAGCGGGCCCGCACAGATACGCAGTATTTT,CASSPPQRARTDTQYF
-,TRBV7-2,-,TRBJ1-4,TGTGCCAGCAGCTTAAGAGGGCAGACGGCAAGTGAAAAACTGTTTTTT,CASSLRGQTASEKLFF
many,TRBV5-1,TRBD1,TRBJ1-3,TGCGCCAGCAGCGTTTCAGGGGGCTCTGGAAACACCATATATTTT,CASSVSGGSGNTIYF
many,TRBV6-6,-,TRBJ1-1,TGTGCCAGCACGCGAGACGGAAGAACTGAAGCTTTCTTT,CASTRDGRTEAFF
many,TRBV6-5,TRBD2,TRBJ2-5,TGTGCCAGCAGTTACTTGGCGGGGGGGCCTCGAGAGACCCAGTACTTC,CASSYLAGGPRETQYF
few,TRBV7-2,-,TRBJ1-1,TGTGCCAGCAGCTTAGTCCCAGCCAACACTGAAGCTTTCTTT,CASSLVPANTEAFF
-,TRBV20-1,-,TRBJ2-1,TGCAGTGCTAGAGTCGTGAATGAGCAGTTCTTC,CSARVVNEQFF
-,TRBV13,TRBD2,TRBJ2-1,TGTGCCAGCAGCTTACCCGCGGGGGGGCATTACAATGAGCAGTTCTTC,CASSLPAGGHYNEQFF
many,TRBV7-2,-,TRBJ1-5,TGTGCCAGCAGCTTAAGTTGGGGGGTCAATCAGCCCCAGCATTTT,CASSLSWGVNQPQHF
few,TRBV2,-,TRBJ1-2,TGTGCCAGCAGTGAACGTCCAGGAAACTATGGCTACACCTTC,CASSERPGNYGYTF
many,TRBV18,-,TRBJ1-2,TGTGCCAGCTCACCACCCGACGACTTCTGGAGGGGCTACACCTTC,CASSPPDDFWRGYTF
few,TRBV6-2/TRBV6-3,-,TRBJ1-1,TGTGCCAGCAGTTACGCCAGGGCCATCACTGAAGCTTTCTTT,CASSYARAITEAFF
-,TRBV4-3,TRBD1,TRBJ2-5,TGCGCCAGCAGCCAAGTAGGGGGCGCGAAGACCCAGTACTTC,CASSQVGGAKTQYF
-,TRBV6-1,-,TRBJ2-7,TGTGCCAGCAGTGAGAATCCCCGGGCCCCCTACGAGCAGTACTTC,CASSENPRAPYEQYF
many,TRBV2,TRBD1,TRBJ1-5,TGTGCCAGCAGTTTGGACCGGGACAGAATCAATCAGCCCCAGCATTTT,CASSLDRDRINQPQHF
few,TRBV5-4,-,TRBJ2-3,TGTGCCAGCAGTTCTAAAGGGACAGATACGCAGTATTTT,CASSSKGTDTQYF
many,TRBV6-2/TRBV6-3,TRBD1,TRBJ1-5,TGTGCCAGCAGTGACACCCAGGACAGGCCCCCAGGTCAGCCCCAGCATTTT,CASSDTQDRPPGQPQHF
few,TRBV3-1,-,TRBJ1-6,TGTGCCAGCAGCCAAAGGGACGGGGATTCACCCCTCCACTTT,CASSQRDGDSPLHF
many,TRBV12-3/TRBV12-4,-,TRBJ1-5,TGTGCCAGCCAGTTCGAGAGGGGCGGCAATCAGCCCCAGCATTTT,CASQFERGGNQPQHF
few,TRBV19,-,TRBJ2-1,TGTGCCAGTAGTATTGATCGGAGCTCCTACAATGAGCAGTTCTTC,CASSIDRSSYNEQFF
-,TRBV20-1,TRBD2,TRBJ2-7,TGCAGTGCTAGGGATACAGGGCGGGGGGACGAGCAGTACTTC,CSARDTGRGDEQYF
few,TRBV4-2,TRBD1,TRBJ2-3,TGTGCCAGCAGCCAAGGAACAGGGGGTATGGGCACAGATACGCAGTATTTT,CASSQGTGGMGTDTQYF
medium-sized,TRBV13,TRBD1,TRBJ1-1,TGTGCCAGCAGCCATGGACAGGACACTGAAGCTTTCTTT,CASSHGQDTEAFF
-,TRBV28,-,TRBJ2-7,TGTGCCAGCAGTCATCTTTCGACTGGCGAGCAGTACTTC,CASSHLSTGEQYF
-,TRBV27,-,TRBJ2-3,TGTGCCAGCAGTATCCGGGAGCAGAGCACAGATACGCAGTATTTT,CASSIREQSTDTQYF
few,TRBV7-9,TRBD1,TRBJ1-1,TGTGCCAGCAGCGCATTACAGGGGGTCGGGACTGAAGCTTTCTTT,CASSALQGVGTEAFF
few,TRBV12-3/TRBV12-4,TRBD1,TRBJ2-1,TGTGCCAGCAGTTTTCTGCCCAAAAGACAGGGGGCTTACAATGAGCAGTTCTTC,CASSFLPKRQGAYNEQFF
-,TRBV9,-,TRBJ2-3,TGTGCCAGCAGCGTCCCCCAGGGCCTTAGCACAGATACGCAGTATTTT,CASSVPQGLSTDTQYF
many,TRBV6-2/TRBV6-3,-,TRBJ1-2,TGTGCCAGCAGACCAACTGGACGGGGGGGAGCCTATGGCTACACCTTC,CASRPTGRGGAYGYTF